Presented here are 14 T cell receptor beta chains from one specimen sequenced in a study of T-cell reconstitution after alpha-beta-depleted transplantation in children. Preparation of the TCRbeta library involved a method that used unique molecular identifiers. TCRdb ran MiXCR on the PCR reads and lists one entry per CDR3 protein. The sample has approximately 300,000 distinct CDR3 sequences; over 9% are singletons. Specimen: PBMCs, collected before TCRalphabeta/CD19-depleted stem cell transplant. All receptors come from a boy under two years old with acute myeloid leukemia, due to receive a stem cell transplant.

Ten or more counts support this clonotype. The DNA of the CDR3 is TGCGCCAGCAGCCTGTGGACTAGCCCTACCAATGAGCAGTTCTTC. This gives the protein CASSLWTSPTNEQFF. This chain joins TRBV5-1 and TRBJ2-1, with 8 bases that match TRBD2. The CDR3 consists of 15 residues. Losses at the gene ends were 4 bases for V and 6 bases for J; bases not matched to a gene: 9. Germline CDR1 SGHRS, CDR2 YFSETQ.

The J gene is TRBJ1-6, the V gene TRBV5-1; tentatively, D is TRBD1 (5 bases). CDR3 length: 16 amino acids. V lost 2 bases and J lost 9, with 18 bases in between. Germline CDR1 reads SGHRS; CDR2 reads YFSETQ. The DNA of the CDR3 is TGCGCCAGCAGCTTCCGAGATGGGACGAACCCTTCACCCCTCCACTTT. This translates into CASSFRDGTNPSPLHF. The whole variable domain, filled in from reference TRBV5-1 and TRBJ1-6, reads KAGVTQTPRYLIKTRGQQVTLSCSPISGHRSVSWYQQTPGQGLQFLFEYFSETQRNKGNFPGRFSGRQFSNSRSEMNVSTLELGDSALYLCASSFRDGTNPSPLHFGNGTRLTVT.

This clonotype came up many times. The chain is built from TRBV10-3 and TRBJ2-1, with no clear D. V was trimmed by 6 bases and J by 9 bases, leaving 18 bases between them. Per the germline V gene, CDR1 is ENHRY and CDR2 is SYGVKD. CDR3 length: 14 residues. CDR3: CAISVDHLVAEQFF. The DNA for the CDR3 is TGTGCCATCAGCGTTGACCACCTAGTTGCTGAGCAGTTCTTC.

This clonotype occurred a few times. The rearrangement links TRBV29-1 to TRBJ2-3; no reliable D call. There are 10 residues in the CDR3. Deletions cut 4 bases from V and 6 bases from J, with 5 bases between. Germline V gene sequence: CDR1 SQVTM, CDR2 ANQGSEA. CDR3: CSVVEDTQYF. CDR3 nucleotide sequence: TGCAGCGTTGTTGAGGATACGCAGTATTTT.

This clonotype has ten or more counts. The chain couples TRBV5-1 to TRBJ2-2; D not resolved. V lost 0 bases and J 6 bases, leaving 3 bases between the germline ends. Germline V CDR1 and CDR2: SGHRS, YFSETQ. This CDR3 is 12 amino acids long. The CDR3 DNA sequence: TGCGCCAGCAGCTTGGAGGCCGGGGAGCTGTTTTTT. The encoded protein is CASSLEAGELFF.

This clonotype was observed a handful of times. The chain couples TRBV15 to TRBJ2-2; 8 nucleotides match TRBD2. Germline loops: CDR1 LNHNV, CDR2 YYDKDF (reference sequence). Trimming cost V 0 bases and J 4 bases; bases outside gene matches: 1. The length of the CDR3 is 15 residues. DNA for the CDR3: TGTGCCACCAGCAGAGATCGGGGGGGCACCGGGGAGCTGTTTTTT. It encodes CATSRDRGGTGELFF.

At least ten counts were recorded for this clonotype. The chain couples TRBV7-3 to TRBJ2-1, with 10 nucleotides matching TRBD2. The V gene end was trimmed by 8 bases and the J gene end by 4 bases; junction bases not matched to a gene: 8. The CDR3 consists of 15 residues. Germline assignment: CDR1 SGHTA and CDR2 FQGTGA. CDR3 coding DNA: TGTGCCAGCGGCCCTAGCGGGAGCGGGTACAATGAGCAGTTCTTC. Its protein product is CASGPSGSGYNEQFF.

This clonotype was seen many times. The chain has TRBV7-2 and TRBJ2-1, with 10 bases matching TRBD2. Germline V lookup: CDR1 SGHTA, CDR2 FQGNSA. The ends lost 6 bases at V and 3 bases at J; junction bases unmatched: 8. The CDR3 consists of 16 residues. CDR3 DNA sequence: TGTGCCAGCAGTCGAACGGGACTAGCGAGCTACAATGAGCAGTTCTTC. Its protein is CASSRTGLASYNEQFF. Full variable domain (outside the CDR3, taken from reference TRBV7-2 and TRBJ2-1): GAGVSQSPSNKVTEKGKDVELRCDPISGHTALYWYRQSLGQGLEFLIYFQGNSAPDKSGLPSDRFSAERTGGSVSTLTIQRTQQEDSAVYLCASSRTGLASYNEQFFGPGTRLTVL.

At least ten counts were recorded for this clonotype. The rearrangement joins TRBV29-1 to TRBJ2-5; no clear D gene. The CDR3 covers 13 residues. The V end was cut by 3 bases, the J end by 1 base, with 9 bases between. Germline V gene data show CDR1 as SQVTM and CDR2 as ANQGSEA. CDR3 sequence: CSVDSGFQETQYF. The CDR3, as DNA: TGCAGCGTTGATTCCGGGTTCCAAGAGACCCAGTACTTC.

V and J are TRBV4-2 and TRBJ2-7; D is unclear. CDR3 length equals 13 residues. V was clipped by 4 bases and J by 6 bases, with 13 bases between them. Germline V gives CDR1 LGHNA, CDR2 YNFKEQ. The CDR3 is CASSPLVRGEQYF. The CDR3 DNA is TGTGCCAGCAGCCCGTTGGTGAGAGGCGAGCAGTACTTC.

This clonotype was picked up a small number of times. This rearrangement joins TRBV11-1 to TRBJ2-1; TRBD1 or TRBD2 may be the D gene (5 bases each). The length of the CDR3 is 13 residues. The V gene lost 2 bases and the J gene lost 9 bases, with 11 bases spanning the gap. Germline-derived CDR1 and CDR2 are SGHAT and FQDESV (reference sequence). CDR3: CASSLLRGAEQFF. In DNA form, the CDR3 reads TGTGCCAGCAGCTTATTACGGGGCGCTGAGCAGTTCTTC.

This clonotype was picked up many times. The V call is TRBV5-1, the J call TRBJ2-1, with D unresolved. The CDR3 spans 12 residues. Between the trimmed V and J ends, which lost 7 bases and 6 bases, there was a span of 11 bases. Germline V gene sequence: CDR1 SGHRS, CDR2 YFSETQ. The CDR3 reads CASGNRGNEQFF. The CDR3 DNA reads TGCGCCAGCGGAAACAGAGGCAATGAGCAGTTCTTC. Drawing the rest from reference TRBV5-1 and TRBJ2-1, the complete variable domain is KAGVTQTPRYLIKTRGQQVTLSCSPISGHRSVSWYQQTPGQGLQFLFEYFSETQRNKGNFPGRFSGRQFSNSRSEMNVSTLELGDSALYLCASGNRGNEQFFGPGTRLTVL.

Turning to this clonotype: As the CDR3 is not closed by the conserved phenylalanine or tryptophan, this likely results from a read error. This chain connects TRBV11-1 to TRBJ2-1, with D unclear. The V end lost 5 bases, the J end lost 6 bases, and 5 bases lay between the germline ends. The germline gives CDR1 SGHAT, CDR2 FQDESV (reference sequence). The CDR3 loop spans 11 amino acids. The CDR3 DNA reads as TGTGCCAGCAGCCTCGCCAATGAGCAGTTCTCC. Protein product: CASSLANEQFS.

The chain has TRBV7-2 and TRBJ2-7; tentatively, D is TRBD1 or TRBD2 (5 bases each). Germline lookup yields CDR1 SGHTA and CDR2 FQGNSA. V lost 1 base and J lost 6, with 16 bases in between. The CDR3 is 15 residues long. In DNA form, the CDR3 reads TGTGCCAGCAGCTTAGATTCTCGGGGCCGCGGCGAGCAGTACTTC. Translation gives CASSLDSRGRGEQYF.